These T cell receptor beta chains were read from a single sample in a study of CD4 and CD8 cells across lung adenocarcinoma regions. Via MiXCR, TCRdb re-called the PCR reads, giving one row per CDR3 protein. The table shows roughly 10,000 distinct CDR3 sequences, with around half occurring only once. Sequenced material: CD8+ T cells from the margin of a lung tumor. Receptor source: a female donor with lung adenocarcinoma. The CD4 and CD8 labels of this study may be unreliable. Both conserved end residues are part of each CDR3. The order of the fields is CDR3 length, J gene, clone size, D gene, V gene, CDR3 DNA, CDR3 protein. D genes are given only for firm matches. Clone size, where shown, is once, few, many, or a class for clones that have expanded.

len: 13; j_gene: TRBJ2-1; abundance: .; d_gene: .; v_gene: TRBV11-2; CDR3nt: TGTGCCAGCAGCCCCAACCTTATAAATGAGCAGTTCTTC; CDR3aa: CASSPNLINEQFF
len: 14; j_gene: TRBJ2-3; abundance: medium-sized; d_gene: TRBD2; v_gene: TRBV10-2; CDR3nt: TGCGCCAGCACCCAGCGGGAGTACACAGATACGCAGTATTTT; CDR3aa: CASTQREYTDTQYF
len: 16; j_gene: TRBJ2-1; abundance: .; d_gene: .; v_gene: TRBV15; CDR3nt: TGTGCCACCAGCAGAGTTGGGGGAGGAGGTTATAATGAGCAGTTCTTC; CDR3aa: CATSRVGGGGYNEQFF
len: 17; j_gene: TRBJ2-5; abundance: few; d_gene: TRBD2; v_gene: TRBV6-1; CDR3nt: TGTGCCAGCACCCCGGGACTAGCGGGAGGGAGGCAAGAGACCCAGTACTTC; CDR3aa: CASTPGLAGGRQETQYF
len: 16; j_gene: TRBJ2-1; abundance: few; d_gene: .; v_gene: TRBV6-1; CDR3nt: TGTGCCAGCAGTGAAGCGGGAGGGGGCTCCTACAATGAGCAGTTCTTC; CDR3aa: CASSEAGGGSYNEQFF
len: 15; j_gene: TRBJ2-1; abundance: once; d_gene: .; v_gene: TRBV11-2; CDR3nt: TGTGCCAGCAGCTTACTCCTGGACGGGGGACTTGAGCAGTTCTTC; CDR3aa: CASSLLLDGGLEQFF
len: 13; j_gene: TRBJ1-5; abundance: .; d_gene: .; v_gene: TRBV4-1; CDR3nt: TGCGCCAGCAGCCTTGGAAGGAACCAGCCCCAGCATTTT; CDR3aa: CASSLGRNQPQHF
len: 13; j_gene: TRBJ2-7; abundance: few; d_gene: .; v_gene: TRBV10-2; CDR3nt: TGTGCCAGCAGTGAAACACCTCCCCCCGAGCAGTACTTC; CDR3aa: CASSETPPPEQYF
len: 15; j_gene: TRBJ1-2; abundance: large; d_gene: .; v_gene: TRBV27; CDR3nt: TGTGCCAGCAGTGTGAGGTTGGGGTTGTGGGATGGCTACACCTTC; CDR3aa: CASSVRLGLWDGYTF
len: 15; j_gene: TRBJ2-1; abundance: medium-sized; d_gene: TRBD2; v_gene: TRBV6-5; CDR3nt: TGTGCCAGCAGTACCGGAACTAGCGGTTACAATGAGCAGTTCTTC; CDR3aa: CASSTGTSGYNEQFF
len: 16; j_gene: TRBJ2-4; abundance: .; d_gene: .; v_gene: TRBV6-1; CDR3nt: TGTGCCAGCAGTGCCACGGGGCGGTGGGCCAAAAACACTCAGTACTTC; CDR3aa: CASSATGRWAKNTQYF
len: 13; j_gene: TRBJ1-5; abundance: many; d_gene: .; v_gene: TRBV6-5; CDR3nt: TGTGCCAGCAGTCACGGGGGGGATCAGCCCCAGCATTTT; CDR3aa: CASSHGGDQPQHF
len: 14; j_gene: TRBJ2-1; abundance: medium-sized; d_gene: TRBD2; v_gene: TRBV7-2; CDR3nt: TGTGCCAGCAGCCCACTAGCGGGAGGTAATGAGCAGTTCTTC; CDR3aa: CASSPLAGGNEQFF
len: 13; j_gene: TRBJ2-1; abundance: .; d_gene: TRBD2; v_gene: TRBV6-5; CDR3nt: TGTGCCAGCAGCTACCGGGGGGGCAATGCGCAGTTTTTC; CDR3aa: CASSYRGGNAQFF
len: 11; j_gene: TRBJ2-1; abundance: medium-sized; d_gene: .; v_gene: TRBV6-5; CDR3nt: TGTGCCAGCAGCCGATACAATGAGCAGTTCTTC; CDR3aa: CASSRYNEQFF
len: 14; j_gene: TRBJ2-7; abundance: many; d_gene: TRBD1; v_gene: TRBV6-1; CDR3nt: TGTGCCAGCAACCGGGACAGGGGGCGCTACGAGCAGTACTTC; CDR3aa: CASNRDRGRYEQYF
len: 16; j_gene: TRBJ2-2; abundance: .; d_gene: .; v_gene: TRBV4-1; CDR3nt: TGCGCCAGCAGCCAAGCCGGCGGGGCGAACACCGGGGAGCTGTTTTTT; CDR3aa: CASSQAGGANTGELFF
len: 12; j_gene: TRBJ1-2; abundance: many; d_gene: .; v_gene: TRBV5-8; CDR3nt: TGTGCCAGCAGCTTGGGGCAGGAACCAAACCGATTC; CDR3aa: CASSLGQEPNRF
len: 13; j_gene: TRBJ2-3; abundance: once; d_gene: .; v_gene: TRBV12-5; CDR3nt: TGTGCTAGTGGTTTGGGGAGTACAGATACGCAGTATTTT; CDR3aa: CASGLGSTDTQYF
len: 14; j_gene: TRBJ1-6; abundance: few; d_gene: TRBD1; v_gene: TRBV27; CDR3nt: TGTGCCAGCAGGACAGGGAGACAAAATTCACCCCTCCACTTT; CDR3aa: CASRTGRQNSPLHF
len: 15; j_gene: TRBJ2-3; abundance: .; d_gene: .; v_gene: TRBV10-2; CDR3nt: TGCGGCAGCAGTACGGGGCTGTGGGCCAAAAACACGCAGTATTTC; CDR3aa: CGSSTGLWAKNTQYF
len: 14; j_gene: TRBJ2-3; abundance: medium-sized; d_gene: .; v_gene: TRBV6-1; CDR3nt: TGTGCCAGCAGTCTCCAGGGGAACCGGGATACGCAGTATTTT; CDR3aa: CASSLQGNRDTQYF
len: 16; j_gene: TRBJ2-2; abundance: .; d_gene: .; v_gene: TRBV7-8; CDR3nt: TGTGCCAGCAGCTTAGATACGCAGGGGCTCACCGGGGAGCTGTTTTTT; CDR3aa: CASSLDTQGLTGELFF
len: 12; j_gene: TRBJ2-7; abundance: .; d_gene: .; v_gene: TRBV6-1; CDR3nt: TGTGCCAGCAGAACAGGATCCTACGAGCAGTACTTC; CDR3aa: CASRTGSYEQYF
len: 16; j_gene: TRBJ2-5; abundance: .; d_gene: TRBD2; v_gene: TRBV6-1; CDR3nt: TGTGCCAGCAGTGAGGTTCCCGGACTAGGGAGGGAGACCCAGTACTTC; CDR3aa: CASSEVPGLGRETQYF
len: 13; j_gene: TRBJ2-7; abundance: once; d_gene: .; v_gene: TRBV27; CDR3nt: TGTGCCAGCGGCGACCGGATCCAAGAGACGCAGTACTTC; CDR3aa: CASGDRIQETQYF
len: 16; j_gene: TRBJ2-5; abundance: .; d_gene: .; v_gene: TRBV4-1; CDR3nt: TGCGCCAGCAGCCAAGCCGCGGAGACCAGGGGAGAGACCCAGTACTTC; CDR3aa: CASSQAAETRGETQYF
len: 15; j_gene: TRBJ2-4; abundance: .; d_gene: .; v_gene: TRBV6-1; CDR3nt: TGTGCCAGCAGTGTGGGGCTGTGCCACAAAAATACTCAGTACTTC; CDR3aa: CASSVGLCHKNTQYF
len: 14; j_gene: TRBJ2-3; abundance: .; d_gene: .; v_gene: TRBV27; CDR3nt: TGTGCCAGCAGTTTAGGTGACGCCACAGATACGCAGTATTTT; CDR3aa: CASSLGDATDTQYF
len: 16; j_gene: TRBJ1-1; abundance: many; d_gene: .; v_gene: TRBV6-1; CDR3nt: TGTGCCAGCAGTGCCTTCCGTAGGGCAGGGTTGCTCGAAGCTTTCTTT; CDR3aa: CASSAFRRAGLLEAFF
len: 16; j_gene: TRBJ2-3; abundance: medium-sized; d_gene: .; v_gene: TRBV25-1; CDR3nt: TGTGCCAGCAGTGAATCTGCCGCGTCGAGCACAGATACGCAGTATTTT; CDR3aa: CASSESAASSTDTQYF